This T cell receptor beta chain is drawn from a study of T cell changes during pregnancy in multiple sclerosis (dated by TCRdb to the late 2010s). Regarding the complete study: The study looked at changes in the T cell repertoire across pregnancy in women with multiple sclerosis.

Libraries were built with the immunoSEQ multiplex PCR assay. In TCRdb, the immuneACCESS table is reduced to in-frame sequences with V and J assigned. These tables do not hold every clone; where another copy was compared, an unresolved V gene accounts for under half, and the others remain unexplained. The sample has fewer than 50,000 clones on record, 92% of them singletons. The ten largest clones represent approximately 0.79% of the sample. The CDR3 numbers 16 residues from cysteine through phenylalanine. Only the CDR3 portion is preserved as DNA: 48 bases, with reading frame beginning at the first base. Per the germline V gene, LGHNA is the CDR1 and YNFKEQ is the CDR2. The junction carries 16 bases between V and J, which are trimmed by 0 bases and 8 bases respectively. This clone was picked up one time. The specificity of this receptor is unknown. Per-base qualities were not stored, and no clone one base away is much larger.

The TCR was taken from a female donor with multiple sclerosis, enrolled in a pregnancy study. The sequence links TRBV4-2 to TRBJ1-4; the D gene cannot be named for sure. The specimen was CD4+ T cells from peripheral blood mononuclear cells, collected in the third trimester of pregnancy. For the CDR3, the sequence is CASSQDRSSGEEKLFF. The base sequence is TGTGCCAGCAGCCAAGATCGAAGCTCCGGGGAGGAAAAACTGTTTTTT.